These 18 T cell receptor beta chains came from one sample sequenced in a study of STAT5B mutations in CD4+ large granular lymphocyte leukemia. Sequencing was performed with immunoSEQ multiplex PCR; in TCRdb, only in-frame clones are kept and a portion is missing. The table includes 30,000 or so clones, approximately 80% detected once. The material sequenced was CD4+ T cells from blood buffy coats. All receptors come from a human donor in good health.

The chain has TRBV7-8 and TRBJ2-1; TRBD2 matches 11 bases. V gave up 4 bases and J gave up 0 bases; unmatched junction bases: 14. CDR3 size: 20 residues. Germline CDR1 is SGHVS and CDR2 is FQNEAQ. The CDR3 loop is CASSSFSGSGRADSYNEQFF. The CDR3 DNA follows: TGTGCCAGCAGCTCCTTCTCGGGTAGCGGGAGGGCGGACTCCTACAATGAGCAGTTCTTC. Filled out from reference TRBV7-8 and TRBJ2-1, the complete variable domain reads GAGVSQSPRYKVAKRGQDVALRCDPISGHVSLFWYQQALGQGPEFLTYFQNEAQLDKSGLPSDRFFAERPEGSVSTLKIQRTQQEDSAVYLCASSSFSGSGRADSYNEQFFGPGTRLTVL.

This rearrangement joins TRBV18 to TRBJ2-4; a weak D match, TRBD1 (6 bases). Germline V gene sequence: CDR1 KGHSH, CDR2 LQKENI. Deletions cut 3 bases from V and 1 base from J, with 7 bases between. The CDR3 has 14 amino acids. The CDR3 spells CASSPQGAKNIQYF. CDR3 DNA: TGTGCCAGCTCACCGCAGGGGGCCAAAAACATTCAGTACTTC.

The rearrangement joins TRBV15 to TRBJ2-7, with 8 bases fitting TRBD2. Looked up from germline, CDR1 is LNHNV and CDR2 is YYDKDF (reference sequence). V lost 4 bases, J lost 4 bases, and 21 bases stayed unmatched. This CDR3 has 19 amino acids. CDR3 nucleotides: TGTGCCACCAGCATAAATCGTCCAGCACGGGGGGGCAGATCTTACGAGCAGTACTTC. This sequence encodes CATSINRPARGGRSYEQYF.

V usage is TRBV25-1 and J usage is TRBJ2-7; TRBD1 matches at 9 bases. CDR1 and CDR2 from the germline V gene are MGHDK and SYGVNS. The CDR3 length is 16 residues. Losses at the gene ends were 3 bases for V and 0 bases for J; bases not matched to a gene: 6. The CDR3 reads CASSDPGQGSSYEQYF. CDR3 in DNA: TGTGCCAGCAGTGATCCCGGACAGGGGAGCTCCTACGAGCAGTACTTC.

In DNA form, the CDR3 reads TGTGCCAGCAGCTTAGTGGCAGGGAGCACGATTAAAAACATTCAGTACTTC. It encodes CASSLVAGSTIKNIQYF. The genes are TRBV7-8 and TRBJ2-4; D tentatively reads TRBD1 or TRBD2 (5 bases each). V gave up 1 base and J gave up 4 bases, with 17 bases separating them. This CDR3 has 17 amino acids. Germline V gene lookup returns CDR1 SGHVS and CDR2 FQNEAQ.

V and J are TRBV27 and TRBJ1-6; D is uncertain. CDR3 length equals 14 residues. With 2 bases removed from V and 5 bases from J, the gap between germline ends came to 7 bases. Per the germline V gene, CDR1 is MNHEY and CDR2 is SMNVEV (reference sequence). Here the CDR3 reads CASSLARNNSPLHF. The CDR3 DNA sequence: TGTGCCAGCAGTTTAGCACGGAATAATTCACCCCTCCACTTT.

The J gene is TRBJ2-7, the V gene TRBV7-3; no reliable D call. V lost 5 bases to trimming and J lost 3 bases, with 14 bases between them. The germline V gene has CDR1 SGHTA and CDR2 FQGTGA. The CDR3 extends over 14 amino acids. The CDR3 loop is CASSPKPGGYEQYF. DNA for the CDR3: TGTGCCAGCAGCCCTAAACCGGGTGGCTACGAGCAGTACTTC.

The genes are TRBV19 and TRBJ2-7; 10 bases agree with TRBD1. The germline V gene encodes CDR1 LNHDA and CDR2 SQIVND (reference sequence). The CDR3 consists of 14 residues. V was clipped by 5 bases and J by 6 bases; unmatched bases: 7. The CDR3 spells CASSSRDRGAEQYF. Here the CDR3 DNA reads TGTGCCAGTAGTTCCCGGGACAGGGGTGCCGAGCAGTACTTC.

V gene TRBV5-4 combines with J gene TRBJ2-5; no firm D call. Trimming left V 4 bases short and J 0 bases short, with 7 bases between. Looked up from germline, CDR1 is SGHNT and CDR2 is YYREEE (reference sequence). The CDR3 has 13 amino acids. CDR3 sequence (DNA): TGTGCCAGCAGCACCGTGTACCAAGAGACCCAGTACTTC. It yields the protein CASSTVYQETQYF.

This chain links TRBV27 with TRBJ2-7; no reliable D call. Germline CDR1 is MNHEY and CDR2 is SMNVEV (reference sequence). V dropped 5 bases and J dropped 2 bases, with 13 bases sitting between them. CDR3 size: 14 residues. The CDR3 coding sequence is TGTGCCAGCAGTCTAAACCTACCTCCCTACGAGCAGTACTTC. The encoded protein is CASSLNLPPYEQYF.

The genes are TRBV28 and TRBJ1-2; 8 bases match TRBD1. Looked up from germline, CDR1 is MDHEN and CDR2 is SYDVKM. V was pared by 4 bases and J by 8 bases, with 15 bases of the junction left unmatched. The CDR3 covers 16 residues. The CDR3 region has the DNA TGTGCCAGCAGTTCACTAGTCCCCACAGACAGGGGAGGCTACACCTTC. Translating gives CASSSLVPTDRGGYTF.

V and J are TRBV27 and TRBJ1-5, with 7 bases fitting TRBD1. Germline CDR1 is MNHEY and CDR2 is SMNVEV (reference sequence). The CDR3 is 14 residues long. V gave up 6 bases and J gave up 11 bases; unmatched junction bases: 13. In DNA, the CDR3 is TGTGCCAGCAGCCAAGGGGGCCCTCCAGGAGCCCAGCATTTT. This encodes CASSQGGPPGAQHF.

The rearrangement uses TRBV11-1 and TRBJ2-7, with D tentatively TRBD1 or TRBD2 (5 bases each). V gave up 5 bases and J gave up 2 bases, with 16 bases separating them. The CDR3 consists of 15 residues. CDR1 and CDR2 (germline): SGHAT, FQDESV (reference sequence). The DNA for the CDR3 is TGTGCCAGCAGCCCCGGCGAGGGACCCACCTACGAGCAGTACTTC. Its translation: CASSPGEGPTYEQYF. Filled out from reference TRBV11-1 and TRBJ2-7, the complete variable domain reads EAEVAQSPRYKITEKSQAVAFWCDPISGHATLYWYRQILGQGPELLVQFQDESVVDDSQLPKDRFSAERLKGVDSTLKIQPAELGDSAMYLCASSPGEGPTYEQYFGPGTRLTVT.

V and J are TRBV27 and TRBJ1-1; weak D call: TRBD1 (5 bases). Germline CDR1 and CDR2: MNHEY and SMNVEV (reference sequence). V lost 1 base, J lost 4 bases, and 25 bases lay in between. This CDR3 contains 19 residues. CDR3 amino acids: CASSLFGPNLGGDSTEAFF. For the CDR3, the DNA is TGTGCCAGCAGTTTATTTGGCCCCAACTTGGGGGGGGATAGCACTGAAGCTTTCTTT.

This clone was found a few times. The CDR3 spells CASTRQNTEAFF. The CDR3 DNA reads as TGTGCCAGCACCCGCCAAAACACTGAAGCTTTCTTT. V gene TRBV25-1 combines with J gene TRBJ1-1; no definite D call. This CDR3 spans 12 amino acids. V was clipped by 7 bases and J by 2 bases, with 8 bases between them. Germline V gene sequence: CDR1 MGHDK, CDR2 SYGVNS.

The CDR3 nucleotides are TGTGCCAGCAGCTTAGGACTGGGCTCTGGGGCCAACGTCCTGACTTTC. It encodes CASSLGLGSGANVLTF. The chain employs TRBV7-9 and TRBJ2-6; D call uncertain. Trimming pared 1 base from V and 0 bases from J, leaving 7 bases between. Germline lookup yields CDR1 SEHNR and CDR2 FQNEAQ (reference sequence). The CDR3 is 16 amino acids. Full variable domain (outside the CDR3, taken from reference TRBV7-9 and TRBJ2-6): DTGVSQNPRHKITKRGQNVTFRCDPISEHNRLYWYRQTLGQGPEFLTYFQNEAQLEKSRLLSDRFSAERPKGSFSTLEIQRTEQGDSAMYLCASSLGLGSGANVLTFGAGSRLTVL.

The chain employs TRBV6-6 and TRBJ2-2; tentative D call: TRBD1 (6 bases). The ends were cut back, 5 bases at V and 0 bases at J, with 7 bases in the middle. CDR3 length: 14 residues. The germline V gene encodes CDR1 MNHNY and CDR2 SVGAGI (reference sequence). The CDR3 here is CASSRTANTGELFF. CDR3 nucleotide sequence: TGTGCCAGCAGTCGGACAGCGAACACCGGGGAGCTGTTTTTT.

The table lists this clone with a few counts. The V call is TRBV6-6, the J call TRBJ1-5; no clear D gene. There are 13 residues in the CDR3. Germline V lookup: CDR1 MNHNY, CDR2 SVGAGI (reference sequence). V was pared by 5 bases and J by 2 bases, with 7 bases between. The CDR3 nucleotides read TGTGCCAGCAGTGAGTCGGGCAATCAGCCCCAGCATTTT. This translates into CASSESGNQPQHF.